Listed below are T cell receptor beta chains from one sample, sequenced in a study of human T cells and chemical hapten exposure. TCRdb analysed the RACE reads with MiXCR anew, one entry per CDR3 protein. The sample has a few hundred thousand distinct CDR3 sequences, around 5% seen once. Material: whole blood, obtained in connection with sensitization to the hapten diphenylcyclopropenone (DPC). These receptors were taken from a woman aged 50 to 60 with alopecia areata. Some clones in this sample may be carry-over from other donors' samples. CDR3s include the opening cysteine and the closing phenylalanine or tryptophan. A D gene is named only where the DNA matches it firmly. The listing skips clone size in some rows; elsewhere it reads once, few, many or a size class.

d_gene	v_gene	abundance	j_gene	CDR3aa	CDR3nt
TRBD1	TRBV6-1	-	TRBJ1-5	CASSEGAGGRQPQHF	TGTGCCAGCAGTGAAGGTGCAGGGGGAAGGCAGCCCCAGCATTTT
-	TRBV9	few	TRBJ1-1	CASSGLSSEAFF	TGTGCCAGCAGCGGACTTTCAAGTGAAGCTTTCTTT
-	TRBV28	many	TRBJ1-4	CASNWGGTNEKLFF	TGTGCCAGCAATTGGGGTGGGACTAATGAAAAACTGTTTTTT
-	TRBV27	few	TRBJ2-5	CASSLSGNWGETQYF	TGTGCCAGTTCCCTATCGGGAAATTGGGGAGAGACCCAGTACTTC
-	TRBV7-2	few	TRBJ1-2	CASSLAGRAGGYTF	TGTGCCAGCAGCTTAGCGGGGAGGGCCGGTGGCTACACCTTC
TRBD2	TRBV28	many	TRBJ2-1	CASSLPRIAGVLEQFF	TGTGCCAGCAGTCTGCCTCGGATAGCGGGAGTCCTTGAGCAGTTCTTC
TRBD1	TRBV6-2/TRBV6-3	many	TRBJ2-5	CASSYGTGSKETQYF	TGTGCCAGCAGTTACGGGACAGGGTCAAAGGAGACCCAGTACTTC
-	TRBV12-3/TRBV12-4	many	TRBJ1-3	CASRLEGNTIYF	TGTGCCAGCAGGTTGGAGGGAAACACCATATATTTT
-	TRBV10-3	few	TRBJ2-6	CAISESSGAGANVLTF	TGTGCCATCAGTGAGTCATCAGGGGCTGGGGCCAACGTCCTGACTTTC
TRBD1	TRBV10-3	many	TRBJ1-5	CAISPGQELNQPQHF	TGTGCCATCAGCCCCGGACAGGAGCTCAATCAGCCCCAGCATTTT
TRBD1	TRBV10-1	many	TRBJ2-4	CASKGYRGVPGAKNIQYF	TGCGCCAGCAAGGGGTACAGGGGCGTCCCCGGGGCCAAAAACATTCAGTACTTC
-	TRBV20-1	-	TRBJ1-4	CSAMDRSNEKLFF	TGCAGTGCCATGGACAGATCTAATGAAAAACTGTTTTTT
-	TRBV4-1	few	TRBJ2-5	CASSQDDYEETQYF	TGCGCCAGCAGCCAAGACGATTACGAAGAGACCCAGTACTTC
TRBD2	TRBV6-5	many	TRBJ2-7	CASSYTLIAGGNEQYF	TGTGCCAGCAGTTACACATTGATAGCGGGAGGAAACGAGCAGTACTTC
TRBD2	TRBV18	few	TRBJ2-5	CASSEERLAGVGQYF	TGTGCCAGCTCCGAAGAGCGTCTAGCGGGGGTAGGCCAGTACTTC
-	TRBV20-1	few	TRBJ2-2	CSASEGANTGELFF	TGCAGTGCTAGTGAGGGGGCGAACACCGGGGAGCTGTTTTTT
TRBD1	TRBV6-2/TRBV6-3	many	TRBJ1-1	CASSADRGVAEAFF	TGTGCCAGCAGTGCCGACAGGGGGGTAGCTGAAGCTTTCTTT
TRBD1	TRBV20-1	-	TRBJ1-1	CSAPDRLTEAFF	TGCAGTGCACCGGACAGGCTAACTGAAGCTTTCTTT
-	TRBV4-3	many	TRBJ2-1	CASSLNRGGGDEQFF	TGCGCCAGCAGCCTAAACAGGGGGGGCGGTGATGAGCAGTTCTTC
-	TRBV27	few	TRBJ2-4	CASSFSGTNGNIQYF	TGTGCCAGCAGTTTTTCCGGGACAAACGGGAACATTCAGTACTTC
-	TRBV5-1	few	TRBJ2-3	CASSLQGVTDTQYF	TGCGCCAGCAGCCTACAGGGCGTCACAGATACGCAGTATTTT
-	TRBV6-5	-	TRBJ1-2	CASSSVNYGYTF	TGTGCCAGCAGCTCCGTTAACTATGGCTACACCTTC
TRBD2	TRBV6-2/TRBV6-3	many	TRBJ2-5	CASGGLAGYETQYF	TGTGCCAGCGGAGGACTAGCGGGATATGAGACCCAGTACTTC
-	TRBV7-2	many	TRBJ2-3	CASSRFTRTDTQYF	TGTGCCAGCAGCCGTTTCACCCGCACAGATACGCAGTATTTT